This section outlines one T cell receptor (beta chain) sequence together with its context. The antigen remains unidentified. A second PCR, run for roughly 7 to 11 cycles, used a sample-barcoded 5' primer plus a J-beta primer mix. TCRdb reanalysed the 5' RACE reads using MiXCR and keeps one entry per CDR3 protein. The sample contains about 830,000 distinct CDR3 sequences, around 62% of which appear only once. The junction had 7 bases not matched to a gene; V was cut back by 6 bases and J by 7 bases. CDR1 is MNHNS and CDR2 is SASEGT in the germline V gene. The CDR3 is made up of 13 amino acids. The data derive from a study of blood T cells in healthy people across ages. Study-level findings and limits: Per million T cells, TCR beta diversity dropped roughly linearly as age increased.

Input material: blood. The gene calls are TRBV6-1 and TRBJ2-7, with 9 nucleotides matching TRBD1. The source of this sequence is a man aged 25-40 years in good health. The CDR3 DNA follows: TGTGCCAGCAGATCACAGGGGGCGCGAGAGCAGTACTTC. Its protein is CASRSQGAREQYF.